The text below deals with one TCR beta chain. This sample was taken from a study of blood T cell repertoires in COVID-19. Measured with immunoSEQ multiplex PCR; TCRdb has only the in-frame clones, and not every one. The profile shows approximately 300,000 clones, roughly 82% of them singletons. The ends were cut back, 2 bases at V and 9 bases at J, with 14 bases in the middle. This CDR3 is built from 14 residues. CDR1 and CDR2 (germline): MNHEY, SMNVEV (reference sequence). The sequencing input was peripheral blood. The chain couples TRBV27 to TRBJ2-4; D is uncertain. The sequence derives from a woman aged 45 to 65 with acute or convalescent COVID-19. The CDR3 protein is CASSLMAFGGIQYF. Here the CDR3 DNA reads TGTGCCAGCAGTTTAATGGCCTTCGGCGGCATTCAGTACTTC.